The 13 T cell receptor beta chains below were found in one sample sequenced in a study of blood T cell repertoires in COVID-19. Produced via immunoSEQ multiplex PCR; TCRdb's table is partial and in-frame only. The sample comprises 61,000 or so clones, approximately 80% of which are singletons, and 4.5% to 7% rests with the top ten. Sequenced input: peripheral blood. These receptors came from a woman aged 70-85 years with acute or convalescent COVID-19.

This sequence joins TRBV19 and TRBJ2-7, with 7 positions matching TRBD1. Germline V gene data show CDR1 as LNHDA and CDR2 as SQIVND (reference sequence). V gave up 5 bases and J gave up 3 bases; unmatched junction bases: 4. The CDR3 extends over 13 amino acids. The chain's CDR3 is CASSSTGVYEQYF. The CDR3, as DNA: TGTGCCAGTAGTTCTACAGGGGTCTACGAGCAGTACTTC.

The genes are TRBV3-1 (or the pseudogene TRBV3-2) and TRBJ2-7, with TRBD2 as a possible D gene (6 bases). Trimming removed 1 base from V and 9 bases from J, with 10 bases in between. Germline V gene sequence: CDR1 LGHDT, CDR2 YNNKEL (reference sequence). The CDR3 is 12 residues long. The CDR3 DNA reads TGTGCCAGCAGCCAAGTCGGGGGAGGGCAGTACTTC. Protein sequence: CASSQVGGGQYF.

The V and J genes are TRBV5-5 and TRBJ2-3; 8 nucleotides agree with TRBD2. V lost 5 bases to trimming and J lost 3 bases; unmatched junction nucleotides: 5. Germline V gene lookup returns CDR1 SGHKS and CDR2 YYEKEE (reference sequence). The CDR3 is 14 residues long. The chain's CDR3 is CASRLLAVTDTQYF. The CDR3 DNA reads TGTGCCAGCAGGCTACTAGCGGTAACAGATACGCAGTATTTT.

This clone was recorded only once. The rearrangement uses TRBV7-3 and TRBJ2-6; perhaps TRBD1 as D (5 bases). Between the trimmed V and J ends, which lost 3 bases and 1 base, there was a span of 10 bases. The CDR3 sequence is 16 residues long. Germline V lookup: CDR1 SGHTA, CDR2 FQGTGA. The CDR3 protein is CASSFQGLSGANVLTF. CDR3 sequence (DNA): TGTGCCAGCAGCTTTCAGGGTTTGTCTGGGGCCAACGTCCTGACTTTC.

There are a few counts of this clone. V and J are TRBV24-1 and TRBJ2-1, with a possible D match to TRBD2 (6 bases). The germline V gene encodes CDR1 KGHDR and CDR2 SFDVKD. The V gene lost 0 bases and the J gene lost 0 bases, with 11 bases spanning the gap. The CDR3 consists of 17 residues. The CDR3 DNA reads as TGTGCCACCAGTGATTTGGGGGCGGGGAGCTCCTACAATGAGCAGTTCTTC. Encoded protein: CATSDLGAGSSYNEQFF.

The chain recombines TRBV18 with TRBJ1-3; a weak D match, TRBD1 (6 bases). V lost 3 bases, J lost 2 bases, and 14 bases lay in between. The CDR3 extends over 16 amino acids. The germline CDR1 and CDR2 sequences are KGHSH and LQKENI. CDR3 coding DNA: TGTGCCAGCTCACCTGCCGTACAGGGTCCTGGAAACACCATATATTTT. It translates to CASSPAVQGPGNTIYF. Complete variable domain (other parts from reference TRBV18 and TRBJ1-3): NAGVMQNPRHLVRRRGQEARLRCSPMKGHSHVYWYRQLPEEGLKFMVYLQKENIIDESGMPKERFSAEFPKEGPSILRIQQVVRGDSAAYFCASSPAVQGPGNTIYFGEGSWLTVV.

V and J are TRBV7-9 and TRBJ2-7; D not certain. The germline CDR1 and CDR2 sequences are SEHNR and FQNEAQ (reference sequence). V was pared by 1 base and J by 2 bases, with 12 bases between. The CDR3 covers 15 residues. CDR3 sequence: CASSLGQAPPYEQYF. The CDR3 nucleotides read TGTGCCAGCAGCTTAGGCCAGGCGCCCCCCTACGAGCAGTACTTC.

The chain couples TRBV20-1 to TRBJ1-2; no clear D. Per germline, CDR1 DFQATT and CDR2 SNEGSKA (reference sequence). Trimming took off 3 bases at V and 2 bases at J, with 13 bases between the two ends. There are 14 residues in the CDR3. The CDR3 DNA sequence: TGCAGTGCTAGTACGGTCTCGCGAAACTATGGCTACACCTTC. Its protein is CSASTVSRNYGYTF.

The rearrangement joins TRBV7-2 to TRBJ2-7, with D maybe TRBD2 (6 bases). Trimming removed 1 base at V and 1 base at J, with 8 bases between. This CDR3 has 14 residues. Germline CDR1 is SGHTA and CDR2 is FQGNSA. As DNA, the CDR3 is TGTGCCAGCAGCTTAGTGGGGGGTTCCTACGAGCAGTACTTC. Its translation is CASSLVGGSYEQYF.

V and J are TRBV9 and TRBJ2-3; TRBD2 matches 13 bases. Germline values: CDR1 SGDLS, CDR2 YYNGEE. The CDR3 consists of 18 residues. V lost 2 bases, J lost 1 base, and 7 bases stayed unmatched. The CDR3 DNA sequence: TGTGCCAGCAGCGTTACTAGCGGGGGGGCCTCGGGCACAGATACGCAGTATTTT. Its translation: CASSVTSGGASGTDTQYF.

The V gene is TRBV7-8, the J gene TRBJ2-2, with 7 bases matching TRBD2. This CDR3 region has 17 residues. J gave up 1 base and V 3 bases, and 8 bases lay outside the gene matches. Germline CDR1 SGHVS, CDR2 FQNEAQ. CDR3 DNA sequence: TGTGCCAGCAGCTTTCCCGGGACTACACGGAACACCGGGGAGCTGTTTTTT. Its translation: CASSFPGTTRNTGELFF.

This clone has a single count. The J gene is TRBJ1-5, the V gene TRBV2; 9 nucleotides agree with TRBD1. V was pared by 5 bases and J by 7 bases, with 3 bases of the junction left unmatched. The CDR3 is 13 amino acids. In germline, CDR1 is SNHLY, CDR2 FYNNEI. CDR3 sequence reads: CASSRTGEQPQHF. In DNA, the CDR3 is TGTGCCAGCAGTCGGACAGGGGAACAGCCCCAGCATTTT.

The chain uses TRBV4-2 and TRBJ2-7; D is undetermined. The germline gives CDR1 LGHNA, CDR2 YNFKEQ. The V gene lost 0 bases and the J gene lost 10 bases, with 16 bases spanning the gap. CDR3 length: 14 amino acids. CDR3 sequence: CASSQELHPDSQYF. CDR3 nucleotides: TGTGCCAGCAGCCAAGAGTTGCACCCAGACTCTCAGTACTTC.